The present entry profiles one T cell receptor (beta chain) with its context. The data were taken from a study of blood T cell repertoires in COVID-19. Trimming cost V 4 bases and J 7 bases, with 13 bases left between them. The CDR3 is 13 amino acids. Germline values: CDR1 SNHLY, CDR2 FYNNEI. Generated by immunoSEQ multiplex PCR, the TCRdb table keeps only in-frame clones and is missing some. The sample includes around 450,000 clones, about 89% of them seen just once. Material for sequencing was peripheral blood. The V gene is TRBV2, the J gene TRBJ1-2; D is perhaps TRBD1 (6 bases). The sequence was collected from a woman aged 25 to 39 with acute or convalescent COVID-19. The CDR3 sequence: CASSVGAGAGYTF. The CDR3, as DNA: TGTGCCAGCAGTGTGGGGGCAGGGGCTGGCTACACCTTC.